This T cell receptor beta chain was sequenced during a study of blood T cell repertoires in COVID-19. As for the study in general: From the United States, Italy and Spain came samples of acute and convalescent COVID-19. From T cells, B-cell-depleted T cells, or PBMCs came the material, which was cDNA or gDNA.

Authors' methods: Reference gene primer amplification in the assay estimated nucleated cell counts. Assay used: immunoSEQ multiplex PCR; TCRdb lists only in-frame clones, some missing. V and J calls plus clone size are reproduced from that table; the DNA served to infer D and trimming. The repertoire holds about 250,000 clones, with around 88% as singletons. In Seattle, patients joined the study during active infection and were tracked longitudinally. With V trimmed by 5 bases and J by 3 bases, 11 bases remained unmatched. The germline V gene has CDR1 MGHRA and CDR2 YSYEKL. There are 16 residues in the CDR3.

The source is a woman in her 30s with COVID-19, enrolled during active disease. V is TRBV4-1 and J is TRBJ2-3, with TRBD2 matching over 7 bases. The sequencing input was peripheral blood. CDR3 bases: TGCGCCAGCAGCAAAGGGTTAACTAGCGAGACAGATACGCAGTATTTT. Translating gives CASSKGLTSETDTQYF.